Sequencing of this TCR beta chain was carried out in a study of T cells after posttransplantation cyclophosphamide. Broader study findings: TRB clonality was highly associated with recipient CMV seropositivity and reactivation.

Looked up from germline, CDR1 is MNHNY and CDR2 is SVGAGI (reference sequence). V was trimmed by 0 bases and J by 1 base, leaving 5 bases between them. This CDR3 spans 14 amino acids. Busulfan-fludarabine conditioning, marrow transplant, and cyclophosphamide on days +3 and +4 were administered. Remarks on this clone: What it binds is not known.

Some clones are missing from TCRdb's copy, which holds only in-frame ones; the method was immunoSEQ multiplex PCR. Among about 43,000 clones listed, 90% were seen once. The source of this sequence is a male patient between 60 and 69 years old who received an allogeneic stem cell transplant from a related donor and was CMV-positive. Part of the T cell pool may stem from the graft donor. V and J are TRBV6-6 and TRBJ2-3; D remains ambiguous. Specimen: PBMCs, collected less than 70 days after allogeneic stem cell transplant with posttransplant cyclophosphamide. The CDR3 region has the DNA TGTGCCAGCAGTTACTCCACTCGCACAGATACGCAGTATTTT. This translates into CASSYSTRTDTQYF.